These 25 T cell receptor beta chains share one sample of origin, sequenced in a study of blood T cell repertoires in COVID-19. The assay was immunoSEQ multiplex PCR, and TCRdb's table has in-frame clones only and misses some. The data show fewer than 500,000 clones, with 70% to 90% seen just once and almost 1.5% held by the top ten. Sequenced sample: peripheral blood. These receptors were taken from a woman aged 30 to 39 with active or convalescent COVID-19.

The V and J genes are TRBV29-1 and TRBJ2-3, with D perhaps TRBD2 (6 bases). This CDR3 comprises 12 residues. In germline, CDR1 is SQVTM, CDR2 ANQGSEA. The CDR3 region has the DNA TGCAGTGTGGAGGGGAGCCCAGATACGCAGTATTTT. It specifies CSVEGSPDTQYF.

The chain couples TRBV11-2 to TRBJ1-2, with a possible D match to TRBD1 (5 bases). Between the trimmed V and J ends, which lost 0 bases and 5 bases, there was a span of 13 bases. Germline V gene lookup returns CDR1 SGHAT and CDR2 FQNNGV. The CDR3 contains 15 residues. The DNA for the CDR3 is TGTGCCAGCAGCTTAGAAGGCGGCAGACAGTATGGCTACACCTTC. This sequence encodes CASSLEGGRQYGYTF.

The genes are TRBV19 and TRBJ2-3; the match to TRBD1 covers 9 bases. Germline trimming cut 3 bases from V and 7 bases from J; bases unmatched to any gene: 8. The germline CDR1 and CDR2 sequences are LNHDA and SQIVND (reference sequence). The CDR3 spans 15 residues. The CDR3 nucleotides are TGTGCCAGTAGTATGCCGGGACAGGGTGAAAATACGCAGTATTTT. This codes for CASSMPGQGENTQYF.

This clone came up a few times. The chain recombines TRBV5-6 with TRBJ2-7; D may be TRBD2 (6 bases). V gave up 0 bases and J gave up 4 bases, with 11 bases separating them. CDR1 and CDR2 from the germline V gene are SGHDT and YYEEEE. CDR3 length: 14 residues. The CDR3 DNA is TGTGCCAGCAGCTTGGGAACTAGCCGTTACGAGCAGTACTTC. Translated, it gives CASSLGTSRYEQYF.

The V and J genes are TRBV5-6 and TRBJ1-2, with TRBD1 matching 8 bases. The CDR3 covers 14 residues. In germline, CDR1 is SGHDT, CDR2 YYEEEE. V trimming: 4 bases; J trimming: 7 bases; junction bases outside the gene matches: 9. The CDR3 spells CASSLGQGRSGYTF. Here the CDR3 DNA reads TGTGCCAGCAGCCTTGGACAGGGAAGGAGTGGCTACACCTTC.

This chain joins TRBV19 and TRBJ1-1; TRBD1 matches 8 bases. Trimming cost V 5 bases and J 8 bases; bases outside gene matches: 4. CDR3 size: 12 residues. The V gene's germline CDR1 is LNHDA and CDR2 SQIVND (reference sequence). The CDR3: CASSAGGWEAFF. In DNA form, the CDR3 reads TGTGCCAGTAGTGCAGGGGGCTGGGAAGCTTTCTTT.

V usage is TRBV5-1 and J usage is TRBJ1-3; 8 nucleotides align to TRBD1. In germline, CDR1 is SGHRS, CDR2 YFSETQ. Germline trimming cut 4 bases from V and 4 bases from J; bases unmatched to any gene: 7. This CDR3 contains 15 residues. CDR3 DNA: TGCGCCAGCAGCACAGGACAGGGCGGGGGAAACACCATATATTTT. Amino acid sequence: CASSTGQGGGNTIYF.

The chain combines TRBV15 with TRBJ1-1, with D possibly matching TRBD1 (5 bases). CDR3 length: 17 amino acids. V lost 0 bases and J 4 bases, leaving 18 bases between the germline ends. Per the germline V gene, CDR1 is LNHNV and CDR2 is YYDKDF (reference sequence). CDR3 nucleotides: TGTGCCACCAGCAGAGACCCCAGGGAGGTCATGAGCACTGAAGCTTTCTTT. The encoded protein is CATSRDPREVMSTEAFF.

The chain employs TRBV19 and TRBJ1-4, with D possibly matching TRBD1 (5 bases). Trimming left V 7 bases short and J 7 bases short, with 19 bases between. Germline V gene lookup returns CDR1 LNHDA and CDR2 SQIVND (reference sequence). The length of the CDR3 is 15 residues. CDR3 nucleotide sequence: TGTGCCAGTAACATGGGACTCTTGGATGGTGAAAAACTGTTTTTT. This gives the protein CASNMGLLDGEKLFF.

This clone was seen more than once but under ten times. This sequence joins TRBV3-1 (or the pseudogene TRBV3-2) and TRBJ1-6; the D gene is possibly TRBD1 (5 bases). CDR1 and CDR2 from the germline V gene are LGHDT and YNNKEL (reference sequence). Trimming took off 5 bases at V and 7 bases at J, with 15 bases between the two ends. The CDR3 has 15 residues. The CDR3 loop is CASSTGLTENSPLHF. CDR3 coding DNA: TGTGCCAGCAGCACCGGATTGACAGAAAATTCACCCCTCCACTTT.

The chain employs TRBV27 and TRBJ2-7; 8 bases fit TRBD1. The V gene end was trimmed by 3 bases and the J gene end by 2 bases; junction bases not matched to a gene: 3. The V gene's germline CDR1 is MNHEY and CDR2 SMNVEV (reference sequence). The CDR3 length is 14 residues. DNA for the CDR3: TGTGCCAGCAGTTTGGACAGGGTAACCTACGAGCAGTACTTC. Protein sequence: CASSLDRVTYEQYF.

The chain combines TRBV6-5 with TRBJ2-7, with 10 bases identical to TRBD2. With V trimmed by 4 bases and J by 7 bases, 7 bases remained unmatched. The CDR3 length is 14 residues. Looked up from germline, CDR1 is MNHEY and CDR2 is SVGAGI. CDR3 amino acids: CASSSSGSGVEQYF. Here the CDR3 DNA reads TGTGCCAGCAGTTCTAGCGGGAGTGGTGTAGAGCAGTACTTC.

The rearrangement joins TRBV6-4 to TRBJ1-2; TRBD1 matches 10 bases. The V gene end was trimmed by 2 bases and the J gene end by 8 bases; junction bases not matched to a gene: 11. Germline V gives CDR1 MRHNA, CDR2 SNTAGT. CDR3 length: 16 residues. CDR3 sequence: CASSDGPGTGAGGYTF. CDR3 coding DNA: TGTGCCAGCAGTGACGGACCCGGGACAGGGGCTGGGGGCTACACCTTC.

The chain uses TRBV12-3 or TRBV12-4 and TRBJ2-3; 9 positions match TRBD2. The junction had 4 bases not matched to a gene; V was cut back by 8 bases and J by 4 bases. This CDR3 contains 13 residues. The CDR3 DNA sequence: TGTGCCAGCCGGCTAGCGGGGTCAGATACGCAGTATTTT. It codes for CASRLAGSDTQYF.

The chain combines TRBV2 with TRBJ2-7, with TRBD1 matching over 7 bases. The V segment lost 6 bases and the J segment 3 bases; nucleotides outside the gene matches: 14. Germline V CDR1 and CDR2: SNHLY, FYNNEI. The CDR3 is 16 residues long. The CDR3 DNA follows: TGTGCCAGCAGAGCGACACCGGACAGGCCAGACTACGAGCAGTACTTC. Its translation: CASRATPDRPDYEQYF.

CDR3 coding DNA: TGTGCCTGGAGCCAGGGGGCGAAGGGAAACACCATATATTTT. Protein product: CAWSQGAKGNTIYF. This chain joins TRBV30 and TRBJ1-3; 8 nucleotides line up with TRBD1. The CDR3 loop spans 14 amino acids. Germline CDR1 GTSNPN, CDR2 SVGIG (reference sequence). Trimming took 3 bases from V and 4 from J; bases not matched to a gene: 5. The full variable domain, in which reference TRBV30 and TRBJ1-3 provide the parts outside the CDR3, is SQTIHQWPATLVQPVGSPLSLECTVEGTSNPNLYWYRQAAGRGLQLLFYSVGIGQISSEVPQNLSASRPQDRQFILSSKKLLLSDSGFYLCAWSQGAKGNTIYFGEGSWLTVV.

The chain has TRBV5-1 and TRBJ2-5, with D tentatively TRBD1 (5 bases). The CDR3 consists of 15 residues. Trimming stripped 8 bases from V and 2 bases from J, with 19 bases between. Germline loops: CDR1 SGHRS, CDR2 YFSETQ. The CDR3 is CASKEGAVSQETQYF. The DNA for the CDR3 is TGCGCCAGTAAAGAAGGGGCGGTTTCACAAGAGACCCAGTACTTC.

J is TRBJ1-2 and V is TRBV5-1; 12 bases match TRBD1. CDR1 and CDR2 (germline): SGHRS, YFSETQ. The CDR3 covers 16 residues. Trimming cost V 0 bases and J 8 bases; bases outside gene matches: 8. In DNA, the CDR3 is TGCGCCAGCAGCTTGGGGGACAGGGGGCATTCTCACGGCTACACCTTC. Translation gives CASSLGDRGHSHGYTF.

With regard to this clone: Only one base separates this from a far larger clonotype, so it likely reflects a read error. Other nucleotide sequences from this sample produce the same CDR3. The chain links TRBV6-5 to TRBJ1-2; 9 nucleotides match TRBD1. The V segment lost 6 bases and the J segment 2 bases; nucleotides outside the gene matches: 1. Germline CDR1 is MNHEY and CDR2 is SVGAGI. This CDR3 region has 13 residues. The chain's CDR3 is CASRGTGNYGYTF. CDR3 bases: TGTGCCAGCAGAGGGACAGGGAACTATGGCTACACCTTC.

This clone was seen a handful of times. CDR3 coding DNA: TGTGCCAGCAGTGAAGCCGGCTATGGCTACACCTTC. It specifies CASSEAGYGYTF. The V call is TRBV2, the J call TRBJ1-2; unclear D gene. This CDR3 spans 12 amino acids. Germline V gene lookup returns CDR1 SNHLY and CDR2 FYNNEI. The V end was cut by 0 bases, the J end by 4 bases, with 3 bases between.

The chain is built from TRBV5-1 and TRBJ2-1; D might be TRBD2 (5 bases). V lost 8 bases to trimming and J lost 11 bases, with 14 bases between them. The CDR3 extends over 11 amino acids. The germline V gene has CDR1 SGHRS and CDR2 YFSETQ. The CDR3 region is CASNSATQQFF. The CDR3 bases are TGCGCCAGTAATAGCGCGACCCAGCAGTTCTTC. The complete variable domain, with remaining parts taken from reference TRBV5-1 and TRBJ2-1, reads KAGVTQTPRYLIKTRGQQVTLSCSPISGHRSVSWYQQTPGQGLQFLFEYFSETQRNKGNFPGRFSGRQFSNSRSEMNVSTLELGDSALYLCASNSATQQFFGPGTRLTVL.

The chain employs TRBV2 and TRBJ1-1, with D perhaps matching TRBD1 (5 bases). Germline V CDR1 and CDR2: SNHLY, FYNNEI. The V end lost 8 bases, the J end lost 5 bases, and 15 bases lay between the germline ends. This CDR3 comprises 13 residues. CDR3 nucleotide sequence: TGTGCCAGCCAGAACACAGGAAAAACTGAAGCTTTCTTT. Its translation: CASQNTGKTEAFF.

V usage is TRBV5-1 and J usage is TRBJ1-1; 8 nucleotides agree with TRBD1. This CDR3 is built from 14 residues. Germline V gene sequence: CDR1 SGHRS, CDR2 YFSETQ. Trimming removed 2 bases from V and 1 base from J; junction bases left unmatched: 1. The CDR3, as DNA: TGCGCCAGCAGCTTCCAGGGGGCGAACACTGAAGCTTTCTTT. Translation gives CASSFQGANTEAFF.

CDR3 DNA sequence: TGCGCCAGCAGCTTCCCTAGCGGAACCTACAATGAGCAGTTCTTC. Translation: CASSFPSGTYNEQFF. The chain links TRBV5-1 to TRBJ2-1; 7 bases map to TRBD2. V shed 2 bases and J 2 bases; nucleotides not matched to a gene: 4. Germline V gene lookup returns CDR1 SGHRS and CDR2 YFSETQ. This CDR3 spans 15 amino acids.

CDR3 protein: CASSYSNSPLHF. The CDR3 bases are TGTGCCAGCAGTTATAGTAATTCACCCCTCCACTTT. This chain uses TRBV6-5 with TRBJ1-6; D is ambiguous. CDR1 MNHEY and CDR2 SVGAGI come from the germline V gene. V lost 3 bases and J lost 6, with 3 bases in between. The CDR3 extends over 12 amino acids.